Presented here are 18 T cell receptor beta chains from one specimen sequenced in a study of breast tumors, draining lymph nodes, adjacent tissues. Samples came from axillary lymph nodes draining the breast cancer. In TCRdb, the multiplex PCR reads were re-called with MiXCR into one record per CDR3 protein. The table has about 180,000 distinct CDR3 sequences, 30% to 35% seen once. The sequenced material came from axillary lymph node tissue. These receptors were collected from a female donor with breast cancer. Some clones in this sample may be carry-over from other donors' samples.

Written as DNA, the CDR3 is TGTGCCAGCAGTTTCAGGGCGGGATCTACCTATAATTCACCCCTCCACTTT. Its translation is CASSFRAGSTYNSPLHF. V and J are TRBV12-3 or TRBV12-4 and TRBJ1-6, with D possibly being TRBD1 (5 bases). The V end was cut by 3 bases, the J end by 2 bases, with 14 bases between. The CDR3 consists of 17 residues.

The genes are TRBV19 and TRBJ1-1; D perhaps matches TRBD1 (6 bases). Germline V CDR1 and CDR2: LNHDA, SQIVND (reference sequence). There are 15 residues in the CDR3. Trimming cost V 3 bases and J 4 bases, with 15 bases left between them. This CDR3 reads CASSIPQGLGTEAFF. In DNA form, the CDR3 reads TGTGCCAGTAGTATTCCACAGGGTCTGGGCACTGAAGCTTTCTTT. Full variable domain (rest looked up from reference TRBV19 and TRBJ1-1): DGGITQSPKYLFRKEGQNVTLSCEQNLNHDAMYWYRQDPGQGLRLIYYSQIVNDFQKGDIAEGYSVSREKKESFPLTVTSAQKNPTAFYLCASSIPQGLGTEAFFGQGTRLTVV.

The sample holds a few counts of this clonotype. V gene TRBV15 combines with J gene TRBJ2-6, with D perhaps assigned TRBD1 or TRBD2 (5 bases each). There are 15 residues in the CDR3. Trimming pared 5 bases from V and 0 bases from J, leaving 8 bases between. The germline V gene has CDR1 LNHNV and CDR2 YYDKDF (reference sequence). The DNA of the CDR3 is TGTGCCACCAGCCGAGGGGACTCTGGGGCCAACGTCCTGACTTTC. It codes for CATSRGDSGANVLTF.

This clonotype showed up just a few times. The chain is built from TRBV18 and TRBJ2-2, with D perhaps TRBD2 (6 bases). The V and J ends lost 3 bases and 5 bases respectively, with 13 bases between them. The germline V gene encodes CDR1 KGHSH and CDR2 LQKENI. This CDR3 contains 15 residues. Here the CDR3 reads CASSPRDSRTGELFF. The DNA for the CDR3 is TGTGCCAGCTCACCCAGGGACTCCCGAACCGGGGAGCTGTTTTTT.

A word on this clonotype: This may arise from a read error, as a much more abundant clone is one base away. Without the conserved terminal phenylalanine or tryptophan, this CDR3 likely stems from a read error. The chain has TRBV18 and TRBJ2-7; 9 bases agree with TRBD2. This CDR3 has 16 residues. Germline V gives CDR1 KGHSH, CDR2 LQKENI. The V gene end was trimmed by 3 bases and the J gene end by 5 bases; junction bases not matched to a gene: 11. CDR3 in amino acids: CASSPLIAGGRNEQYS. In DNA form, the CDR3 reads TGTGCCAGCTCACCCCTGATTGCGGGAGGGAGAAACGAGCAGTACTCC.

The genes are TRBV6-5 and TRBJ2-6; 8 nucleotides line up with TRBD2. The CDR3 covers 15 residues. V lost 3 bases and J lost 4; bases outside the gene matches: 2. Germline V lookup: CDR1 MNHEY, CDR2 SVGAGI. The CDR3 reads CASSYSGTGANVLTF. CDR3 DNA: TGTGCCAGCAGTTATAGCGGGACAGGGGCCAACGTCCTGACTTTC.

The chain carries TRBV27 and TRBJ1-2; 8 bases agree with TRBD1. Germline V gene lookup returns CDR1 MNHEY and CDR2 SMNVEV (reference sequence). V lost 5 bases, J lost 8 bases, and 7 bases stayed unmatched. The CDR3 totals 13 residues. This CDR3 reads CASSNLQGDGYTF. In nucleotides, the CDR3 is TGTGCCAGCAGTAACTTACAGGGGGACGGCTACACCTTC.

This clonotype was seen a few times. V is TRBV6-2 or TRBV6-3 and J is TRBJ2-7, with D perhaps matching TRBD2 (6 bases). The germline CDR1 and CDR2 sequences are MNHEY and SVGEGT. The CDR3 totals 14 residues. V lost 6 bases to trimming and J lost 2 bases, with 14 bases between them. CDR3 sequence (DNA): TGTGCCAGCAGAAGAAGATGGGGGGCCTACGAGCAGTACTTC. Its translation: CASRRRWGAYEQYF.

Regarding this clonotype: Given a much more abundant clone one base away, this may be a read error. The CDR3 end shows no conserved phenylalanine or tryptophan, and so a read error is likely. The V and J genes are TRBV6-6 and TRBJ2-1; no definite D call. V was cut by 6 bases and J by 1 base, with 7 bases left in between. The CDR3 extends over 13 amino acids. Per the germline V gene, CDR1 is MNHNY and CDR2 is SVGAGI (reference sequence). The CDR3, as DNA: TGTGCCAGCAGGGCGGTATCCTACAATGAGCAGTTCCTC. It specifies CASRAVSYNEQFL.

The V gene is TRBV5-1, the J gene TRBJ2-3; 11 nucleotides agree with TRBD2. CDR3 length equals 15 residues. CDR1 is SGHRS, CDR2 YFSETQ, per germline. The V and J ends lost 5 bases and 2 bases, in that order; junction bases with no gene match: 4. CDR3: CASRSSGGTTDTQYF. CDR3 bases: TGCGCCAGCAGATCTAGCGGGGGGACCACAGATACGCAGTATTTT.

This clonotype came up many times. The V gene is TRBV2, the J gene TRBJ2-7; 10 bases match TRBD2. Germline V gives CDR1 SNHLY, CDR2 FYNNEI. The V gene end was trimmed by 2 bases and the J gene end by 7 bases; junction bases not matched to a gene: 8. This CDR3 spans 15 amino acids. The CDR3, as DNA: TGTGCCAGCAGTGAACGGAGTAGCGGGGGGAAGGAGCAGTACTTC. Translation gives CASSERSSGGKEQYF. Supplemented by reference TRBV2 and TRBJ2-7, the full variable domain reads EPEVTQTPSHQVTQMGQEVILRCVPISNHLYFYWYRQILGQKVEFLVSFYNNEISEKSEIFDDQFSVERPDGSNFTLKIRSTKLEDSAMYFCASSERSSGGKEQYFGPGTRLTVT.

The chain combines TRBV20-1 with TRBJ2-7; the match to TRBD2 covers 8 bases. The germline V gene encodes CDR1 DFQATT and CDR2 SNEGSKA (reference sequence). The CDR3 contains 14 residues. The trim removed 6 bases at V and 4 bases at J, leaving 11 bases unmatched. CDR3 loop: CSAYVASGSYEQYF. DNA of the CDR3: TGCAGTGCCTACGTGGCCAGCGGGAGTTACGAGCAGTACTTC.

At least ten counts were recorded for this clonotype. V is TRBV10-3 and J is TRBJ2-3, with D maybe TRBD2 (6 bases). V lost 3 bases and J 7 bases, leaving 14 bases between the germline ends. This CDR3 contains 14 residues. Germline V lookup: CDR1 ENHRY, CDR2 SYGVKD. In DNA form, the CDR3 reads TGTGCCATCAGTGAAGGACTCAGCGGGTATACGCAGTATTTT. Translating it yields CAISEGLSGYTQYF.

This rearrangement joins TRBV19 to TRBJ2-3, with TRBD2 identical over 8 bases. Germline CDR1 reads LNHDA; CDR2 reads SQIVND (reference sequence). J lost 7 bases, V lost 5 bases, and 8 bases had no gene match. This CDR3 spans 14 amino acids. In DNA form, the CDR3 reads TGTGCCAGTAGTGTGGGGGCGGGAGGAAATACGCAGTATTTT. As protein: CASSVGAGGNTQYF.

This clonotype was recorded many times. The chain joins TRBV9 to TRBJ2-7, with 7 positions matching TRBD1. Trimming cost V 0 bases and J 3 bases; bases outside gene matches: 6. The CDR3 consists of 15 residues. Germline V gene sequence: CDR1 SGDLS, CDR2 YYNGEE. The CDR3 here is CASSVDPNRGYEQYF. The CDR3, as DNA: TGTGCCAGCAGCGTAGACCCGAACAGGGGCTACGAGCAGTACTTC. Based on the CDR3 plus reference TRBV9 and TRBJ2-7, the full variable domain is DSGVTQTPKHLITATGQRVTLRCSPRSGDLSVYWYQQSLDQGLQFLIQYYNGEERAKGNILERFSAQQFPDLHSELNLSSLELGDSALYFCASSVDPNRGYEQYFGPGTRLTVT.

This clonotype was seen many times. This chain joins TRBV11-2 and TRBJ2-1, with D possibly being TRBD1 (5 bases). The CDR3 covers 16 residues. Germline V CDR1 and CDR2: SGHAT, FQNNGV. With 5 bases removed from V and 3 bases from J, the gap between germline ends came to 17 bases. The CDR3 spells CASSPRQFFLYNEQFF. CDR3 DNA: TGTGCCAGCAGCCCCCGACAGTTTTTCCTCTACAATGAGCAGTTCTTC.

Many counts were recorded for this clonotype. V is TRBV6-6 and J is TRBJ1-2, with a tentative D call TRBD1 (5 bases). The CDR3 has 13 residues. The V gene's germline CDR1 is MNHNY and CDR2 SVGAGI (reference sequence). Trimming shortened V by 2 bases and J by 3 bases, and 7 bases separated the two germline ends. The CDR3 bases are TGTGCCAGCAGTTACGCCAGGGACTATGGCTACACCTTC. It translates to CASSYARDYGYTF.

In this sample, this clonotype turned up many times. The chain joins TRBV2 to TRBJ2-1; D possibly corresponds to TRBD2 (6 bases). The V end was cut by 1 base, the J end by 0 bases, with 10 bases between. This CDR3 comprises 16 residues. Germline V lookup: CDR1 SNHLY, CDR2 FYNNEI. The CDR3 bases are TGTGCCAGCAGTGAAGAATTGGACTACTCCTACAATGAGCAGTTCTTC. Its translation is CASSEELDYSYNEQFF.